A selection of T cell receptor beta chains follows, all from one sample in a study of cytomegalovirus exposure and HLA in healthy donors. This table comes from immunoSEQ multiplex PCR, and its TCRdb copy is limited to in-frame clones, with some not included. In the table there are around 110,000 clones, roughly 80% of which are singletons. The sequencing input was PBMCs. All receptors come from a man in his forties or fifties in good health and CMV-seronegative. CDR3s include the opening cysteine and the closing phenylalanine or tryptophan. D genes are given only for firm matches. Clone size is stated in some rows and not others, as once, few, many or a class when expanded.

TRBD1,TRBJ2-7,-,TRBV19,CASSNQGARTYEQYF,TGTGCCAGTAGTAACCAGGGGGCGAGGACCTACGAGCAGTACTTC
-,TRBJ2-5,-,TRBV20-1,CSAHSQETQYF,TGCAGTGCTCATTCACAAGAGACCCAGTACTTC
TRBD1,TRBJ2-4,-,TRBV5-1,CASSLARDRVSDIQYF,TGCGCCAGCAGCTTGGCCCGGGACAGGGTGTCGGACATTCAGTACTTC
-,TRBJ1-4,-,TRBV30,CAWSSRSFGKLFF,TGTGCCTGGAGTTCCCGATCTTTCGGGAAACTGTTTTTT
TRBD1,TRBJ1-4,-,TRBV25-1,CASRDRGLTNEKLFF,TGTGCCAGCAGGGACAGGGGGCTAACTAATGAAAAACTGTTTTTT
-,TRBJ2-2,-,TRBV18,CASSPRGPRTGELFF,TGTGCCAGCTCACCACGGGGCCCGCGGACCGGGGAGCTGTTTTTT
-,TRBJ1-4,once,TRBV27,CASSLGRREKLFF,TGTGCCAGCAGTTTAGGAAGGAGAGAAAAACTGTTTTTT
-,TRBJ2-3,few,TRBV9,CASSPLPGTATDTQYF,TGTGCCAGCAGCCCCCTTCCGGGAACAGCCACAGATACGCAGTATTTT
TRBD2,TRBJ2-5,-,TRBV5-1,CASSFPSGGALETQYF,TGCGCCAGCAGCTTCCCTAGCGGGGGGGCCCTGGAGACCCAGTACTTC
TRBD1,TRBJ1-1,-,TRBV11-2,CASSPWDRGGTEAFF,TGTGCCAGCAGCCCATGGGACAGGGGAGGCACTGAAGCTTTCTTT
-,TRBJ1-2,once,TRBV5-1,CASSLGRVNYGYTF,TGCGCCAGCAGCTTGGGGAGGGTTAACTATGGCTACACCTTC
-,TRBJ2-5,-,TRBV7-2,CASSVTRETQYF,TGTGCCAGCAGCGTCACAAGAGAGACCCAGTACTTC
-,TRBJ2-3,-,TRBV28,CASGTLGGGTDTQYF,TGTGCCAGCGGAACTCTGGGCGGGGGCACAGATACGCAGTATTTT
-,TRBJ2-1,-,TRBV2,CASTSGLGSYNEQFF,TGTGCCAGCACGAGTGGTCTCGGCTCCTACAATGAGCAGTTCTTC
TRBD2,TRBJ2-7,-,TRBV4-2,CASSQAGLIDEQYF,TGTGCCAGCAGCCAAGCGGGACTAATTGACGAGCAGTACTTC
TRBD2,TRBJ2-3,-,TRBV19,CASSPGLAGADTQYF,TGTGCCAGTAGTCCAGGACTAGCGGGGGCAGATACGCAGTATTTT
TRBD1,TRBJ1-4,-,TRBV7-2,CASSFAGQGGEKLFF,TGTGCCAGCAGCTTCGCGGGACAGGGGGGGGAAAAACTGTTTTTT
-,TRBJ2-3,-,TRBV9,CASRLSGDTQYF,TGTGCCAGCAGATTATCGGGAGATACGCAGTATTTT
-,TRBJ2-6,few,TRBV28,CASTVGGATGANVLTF,TGTGCCAGCACCGTTGGGGGGGCAACTGGGGCCAACGTCCTGACTTTC
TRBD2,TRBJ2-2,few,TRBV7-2,CASSVTSGENTGELFF,TGTGCCAGCAGCGTCACTAGCGGGGAGAACACCGGGGAGCTGTTTTTT
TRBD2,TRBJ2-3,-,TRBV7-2,CASSSLAGAPSPDTQYF,TGTGCCAGCAGCTCACTAGCGGGGGCCCCTAGCCCAGATACGCAGTATTTT
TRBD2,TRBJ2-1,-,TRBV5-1,CASRLAGPSSYNEQFF,TGCGCCAGCAGACTAGCGGGGCCGAGCTCCTACAATGAGCAGTTCTTC
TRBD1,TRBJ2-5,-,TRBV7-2,CASSFYRGAEVETQYF,TGTGCCAGCAGCTTTTACAGGGGGGCGGAGGTAGAGACCCAGTACTTC
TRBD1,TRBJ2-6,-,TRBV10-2,CARGQVDGAGANVLTF,TGCGCCAGAGGACAGGTGGACGGGGCTGGGGCCAACGTCCTGACTTTC
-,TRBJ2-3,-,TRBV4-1,CASSRGAGGSPDTQYF,TGCGCCAGCAGCCGAGGGGCAGGGGGGAGCCCAGATACGCAGTATTTT
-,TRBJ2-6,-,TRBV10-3,CAISESMRVSGANVLTF,TGTGCCATCAGTGAGTCGATGAGGGTCTCTGGGGCCAACGTCCTGACTTTC
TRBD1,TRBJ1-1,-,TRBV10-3,CAISVDRGANTEAFF,TGTGCCATCAGTGTAGACAGGGGGGCGAACACTGAAGCTTTCTTT
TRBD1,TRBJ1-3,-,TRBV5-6,CASSSTGGSRNTIYF,TGTGCCAGCAGCTCGACAGGGGGAAGTAGAAACACCATATATTTT
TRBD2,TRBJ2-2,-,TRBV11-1,CASNFPGLAGGTGELFF,TGTGCCAGCAACTTCCCCGGACTAGCGGGAGGGACCGGGGAGCTGTTTTTT
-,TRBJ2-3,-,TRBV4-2,CASSQDASLPDTQYF,TGTGCCAGCAGCCAAGATGCGAGCTTGCCAGATACGCAGTATTTT
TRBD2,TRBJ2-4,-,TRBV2,CASSVLAGDVAKNIQYF,TGTGCCAGCAGTGTTCTAGCGGGGGATGTAGCCAAAAACATTCAGTACTTC
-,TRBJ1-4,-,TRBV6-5,CARQSLDGKNEKLFF,TGTGCCAGACAGAGCCTCGACGGAAAGAATGAAAAACTGTTTTTT
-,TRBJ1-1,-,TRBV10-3,CAISDTDNTEAFF,TGTGCCATCAGTGACACAGACAACACTGAAGCTTTCTTT
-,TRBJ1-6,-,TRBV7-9,CASSLAGAPLHF,TGTGCCAGCAGCTTAGCGGGAGCACCCCTCCACTTT
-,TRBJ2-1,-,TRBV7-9,CASSLPGEQFF,TGTGCCAGCAGCTTACCGGGAGAGCAGTTCTTC
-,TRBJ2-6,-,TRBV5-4,CASSLSTDIGANVLTF,TGTGCCAGCAGCTTATCAACCGACATTGGGGCCAACGTCCTGACTTTC
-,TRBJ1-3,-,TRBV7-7,CAIGQGSGNTIYF,TGTGCCATCGGACAAGGATCTGGAAACACCATATATTTT
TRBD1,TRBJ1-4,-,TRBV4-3,CASSPGQGHEKLFF,TGCGCCAGCAGCCCGGGACAGGGGCATGAAAAACTGTTTTTT
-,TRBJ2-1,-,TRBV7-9,CASSGIARSTRSYNEQFF,TGTGCCAGCAGCGGTATAGCGCGGTCTACTAGGTCCTACAATGAGCAGTTCTTC
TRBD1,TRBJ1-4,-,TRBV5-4,CASSQDRQKLFF,TGTGCCAGCAGCCAGGACAGGCAAAAACTGTTTTTT
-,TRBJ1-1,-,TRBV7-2,CASSLSSERNTEAFF,TGTGCCAGCAGCTTATCATCCGAGAGGAACACTGAAGCTTTCTTT
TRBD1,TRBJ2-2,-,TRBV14,CASSPVGQGLSGELFF,TGTGCCAGCAGCCCGGTGGGACAGGGTCTTTCCGGGGAGCTGTTTTTT
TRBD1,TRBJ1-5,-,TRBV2,CASSAWGQGGDQPQHF,TGTGCCAGCAGTGCCTGGGGACAGGGGGGGGATCAGCCCCAGCATTTT
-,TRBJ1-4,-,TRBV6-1,CASSDGQAPNEKLFF,TGTGCCAGCAGTGATGGTCAGGCCCCCAATGAAAAACTGTTTTTT
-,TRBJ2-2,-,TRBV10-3,CAIKGMANTGELFF,TGTGCCATTAAGGGGATGGCGAACACCGGGGAGCTGTTTTTT
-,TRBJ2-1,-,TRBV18,CASSPRPTASSYNEQFF,TGTGCCAGCTCACCACGACCGACTGCAAGCTCCTACAATGAGCAGTTCTTC
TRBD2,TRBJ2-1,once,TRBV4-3,CASSQDSRAGGPYNEQFF,TGCGCCAGCAGCCAAGATAGTAGAGCGGGGGGACCCTACAATGAGCAGTTCTTC
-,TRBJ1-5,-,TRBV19,CASSIDQFQPQHF,TGTGCCAGTAGTATAGATCAATTTCAGCCCCAGCATTTT
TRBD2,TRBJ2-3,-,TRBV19,CASADTSGGTDTQYF,TGTGCCAGTGCCGACACTAGCGGGGGCACAGATACGCAGTATTTT
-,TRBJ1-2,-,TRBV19,CASSSPLGGYTF,TGTGCCAGTAGCAGCCCCCTGGGCGGCTACACCTTC
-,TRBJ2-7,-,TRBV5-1,CASSHDAGPGQYF,TGCGCCAGCAGCCATGACGCTGGCCCAGGGCAGTACTTC
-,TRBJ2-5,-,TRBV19,CASSISPGEQETQYF,TGTGCCAGTAGTATTTCCCCGGGAGAGCAAGAGACCCAGTACTTC
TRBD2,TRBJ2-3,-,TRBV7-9,CASSSYSGTSGWDTDTQYF,TGTGCCAGCAGCTCTTATTCGGGGACTAGTGGTTGGGACACAGATACGCAGTATTTT
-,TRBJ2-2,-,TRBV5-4,CASSLPPTGETGELFF,TGTGCCAGCAGCCTCCCCCCGACGGGGGAAACCGGGGAGCTGTTTTTT
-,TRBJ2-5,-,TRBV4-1,CASSSSAGISGETQYF,TGCGCCAGCAGCAGCAGTGCAGGGATATCCGGAGAGACCCAGTACTTC
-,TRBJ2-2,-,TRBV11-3,CASSLDRVTGELFF,TGTGCCAGCAGCTTAGATCGAGTCACCGGGGAGCTGTTTTTT
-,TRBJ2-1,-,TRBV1,CTSSSRTSGGAVNEQFF,TGCACCAGCAGCTCTCGGACTAGCGGGGGGGCCGTGAATGAGCAGTTCTTC
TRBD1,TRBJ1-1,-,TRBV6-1,CASNDRVTEAFF,TGTGCCAGCAATGACAGGGTAACTGAAGCTTTCTTT
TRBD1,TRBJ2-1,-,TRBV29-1,CSVGQGANEQFF,TGCAGCGTTGGGCAGGGGGCAAATGAGCAGTTCTTC